The rows below give T cell receptor beta chains drawn from one sample of a study of T cells in Graves' hyperthyroidism and ophthalmopathy. TCRdb reanalysed the multiplex PCR reads using MiXCR and keeps one entry per CDR3 protein. The sample contains roughly 510,000 distinct CDR3 sequences, over 35% of which appear only once. Sequencing input: peripheral blood or thyroid tissue (not recorded which). These receptors all come from an adult woman with Graves' disease, either hyperthyroidism or ophthalmopathy (not recorded which). Each CDR3 is given without its conserved first and last residue. Each record gives: J gene, V gene, CDR3 protein.

>TRBJ1-1|TRBV6-2/TRBV6-3
ASSYTVLVSASRNTEAF
>TRBJ1-1|TRBV10-3
ASSYGEIRGTESTEAF
>TRBJ1-2|TRBV6-6
ASSYLRGDTHGYGYT
>TRBJ1-1|TRBV2
ATTRGGPQNTEAF
>TRBJ2-7|TRBV6-2/TRBV6-3
ASSSETGVWYEQY
>TRBJ2-5|TRBV5-6
ASSPASGGQETQY
>TRBJ2-5|TRBV7-7
ARRTGTETQY
>TRBJ1-4|TRBV4-3
ASSQGGSGNEKLF
>TRBJ1-1|TRBV7-6
ASSPRQGKNEAF
>TRBJ2-7|TRBV5-1
ASSLEGRGPDEQY
>TRBJ1-2|TRBV2
ASSETGGYGYT
>TRBJ1-6|TRBV3-1
ASSQENSPLH
>TRBJ2-2|TRBV15
ATSRDLKSGSGTGELF
>TRBJ1-1|TRBV4-3
ASSQGLGGGAF
>TRBJ2-5|TRBV4-2
ASSQDAGRGETQY
>TRBJ1-1|TRBV20-1
SASKGRAEAF
>TRBJ2-2|TRBV24-1
ATGRGQGTGELF
>TRBJ2-5|TRBV24-1
ATRERDSQPQY
>TRBJ2-2|TRBV9
ASSVGASGNTGELF
>TRBJ2-7|TRBV7-2
ASSTNRAREQY
>TRBJ2-5|TRBV25-1
ASSPPTAGETQY
>TRBJ2-5|TRBV24-1
ASTADRDRRETQY
>NA|TRBV10-3
AISESIGRGQGTSYEQY
>TRBJ1-2|TRBV3-1
ASSQQPQYGYT
>TRBJ2-6|TRBV20-1
SARAQRSGANVLT
>TRBJ1-2|TRBV7-8
ASSLVRGGYT
>TRBJ2-7|TRBV7-6
ASSRGQTRSYEQY
>TRBJ1-1|TRBV7-2
ASSLGGKPEAF
>TRBJ2-5|TRBV7-9
ASSLEDAQY
>TRBJ1-2|TRBV20-1
SASRGRGREDGYT
>TRBJ1-2|TRBV14
ASSHREGYGYT
>TRBJ1-5|TRBV20-1
SASSGLNNQPQH
>TRBJ2-7|TRBV7-2
ASSRQGTYEQY
>TRBJ2-6|TRBV10-3
ATRDNIYSGANVLT
>TRBJ1-1|TRBV2
ASSPTGYTEAF
>TRBJ1-2|TRBV19
ASSRASQGKYGYT
>TRBJ1-1|TRBV6-6
ASSYGGSTEAF
>TRBJ1-3|TRBV20-1
SAGERSNTIY
>TRBJ2-2|TRBV6-2/TRBV6-3
ASSQGRDTGELF
>TRBJ2-5|TRBV10-2
ASSSFGGTETQY
>TRBJ1-1|TRBV7-8
ASSHWGEAEAF
>TRBJ1-6|TRBV7-9
ASSLQGNNSPLH
>TRBJ2-7|TRBV20-1
ASSGTLTYEQY
>TRBJ2-7|TRBV20-1
SARATRLATDEQY